These 12 T cell receptor beta chains came from one sample sequenced in a study of metastatic and nonmetastatic thyroid tumors. TCRdb reassembled clones from the PCR reads with MiXCR. The table shows tens of thousands of clones, with around a third occurring only once. Every patient was untreated before thyroid surgery. Sequencing used tumor tissue. The receptors stem from a female donor with papillary thyroid cancer or a benign thyroid nodule (not recorded which). Some clones in this sample may be carry-over from other donors' samples.

The rearrangement uses TRBV6-2 or TRBV6-3 and TRBJ2-1; 11 bases match TRBD2. CDR1 is MNHEY, CDR2 SVGEGT, per germline. Germline trimming cut 4 bases from V and 0 bases from J; bases unmatched to any gene: 8. The CDR3 totals 18 residues. The CDR3 protein is CASSLASGRTNSYNEQFF. The CDR3 coding sequence is TGTGCCAGCAGTTTGGCTAGCGGGAGGACCAACTCCTACAATGAGCAGTTCTTC.

This clone was found a few times. The chain combines TRBV12-3 or TRBV12-4 with TRBJ2-6; D remains ambiguous. Trimming left V 9 bases short and J 0 bases short, with 9 bases between. CDR3 length: 14 residues. For the CDR3, the DNA is TGTGCCAGTCGTGGGAACTCTGGGGCCAACGTCCTGACTTTC. Amino acid sequence: CASRGNSGANVLTF.

The V call is TRBV6-2 or TRBV6-3, the J call TRBJ1-5; weak D call: TRBD1 (6 bases). Germline V gene sequence: CDR1 MNHEY, CDR2 SVGEGT. Between the trimmed V and J ends, which lost 2 bases and 2 bases, there was a span of 16 bases. This CDR3 contains 17 residues. CDR3 amino acids: CASSYGMGGAGNQPQHF. The CDR3 coding sequence is TGTGCCAGCAGTTACGGAATGGGGGGCGCCGGCAATCAGCCCCAGCATTTT.

This clone was seen more than once but under ten times. The chain combines TRBV20-1 with TRBJ1-5, with D maybe TRBD1 (5 bases). CDR1 is DFQATT, CDR2 SNEGSKA, per germline (reference sequence). The CDR3 is 14 residues long. V lost 4 bases, J lost 4 bases, and 14 bases lay in between. This CDR3 is CSATGGTENQPQHF. The CDR3, as DNA: TGCAGTGCTACTGGGGGGACGGAGAATCAGCCCCAGCATTTT.

This clone has just a few counts. The chain couples TRBV11-1 to TRBJ2-1; maybe TRBD2 (5 bases). The CDR3 totals 16 residues. V gave up 5 bases and J gave up 0 bases, with 14 bases separating them. The germline CDR1 and CDR2 sequences are SGHAT and FQDESV (reference sequence). The chain's CDR3 is CASSPLWETSYNEQFF. In DNA, the CDR3 is TGTGCCAGCAGCCCACTTTGGGAGACCTCCTACAATGAGCAGTTCTTC.

This clone was seen only a few times. Sequence at one end of the junction differs from germline and may be a read error. The V gene is TRBV6-5, the J gene TRBJ2-1, with D perhaps matching TRBD2 (6 bases). The CDR3 is 15 amino acids. The germline V gene has CDR1 MNHEY and CDR2 SVGAGI. The DNA for the CDR3 is TGTGCCAGCAGTGACTCGGAGGGCCCTAACAATGAGCAGTTCTTC. Its translation: CASSDSEGPNNEQFF.

This clone has more than one count but fewer than ten. The chain joins TRBV5-1 to TRBJ2-3, with a tentative D call TRBD2 (6 bases). Germline values: CDR1 SGHRS, CDR2 YFSETQ. The V gene lost 4 bases and the J gene lost 0 bases, with 15 bases spanning the gap. The CDR3 is 16 amino acids. CDR3 loop: CASSTSVAGSTDTQYF. CDR3 sequence (DNA): TGCGCCAGCAGCACTAGTGTGGCGGGAAGCACAGATACGCAGTATTTT.

The chain couples TRBV28 to TRBJ1-2; unclear D gene. Germline values: CDR1 MDHEN, CDR2 SYDVKM. Trimming pared 5 bases from V and 8 bases from J, leaving 9 bases between. The CDR3 covers 11 residues. CDR3 amino acids: CASSAPWGYTF. CDR3 DNA sequence: TGTGCCAGCAGTGCCCCGTGGGGCTACACCTTC.

The V gene is TRBV27, the J gene TRBJ1-2, with TRBD1 matching 10 bases. Germline-derived CDR1 and CDR2 are MNHEY and SMNVEV (reference sequence). The CDR3 consists of 13 residues. The J segment lost 4 bases and the V segment lost 5 bases, leaving 1 base of the junction unmatched. The CDR3 protein is CASSDRGPYGYTF. In DNA, the CDR3 is TGTGCCAGCAGTGACAGGGGGCCCTATGGCTACACCTTC.

This clone was detected only a few times. V usage is TRBV2 and J usage is TRBJ2-7; D tentatively reads TRBD1 or TRBD2 (5 bases each). The CDR3 covers 13 residues. V was clipped by 5 bases and J by 3 bases, with 11 bases between them. Germline CDR1 reads SNHLY; CDR2 reads FYNNEI. The CDR3 nucleotides read TGTGCCAGCAGTCCCGGGGCGCGCTACGAGCAGTACTTC. Encoded protein: CASSPGARYEQYF.

This chain links TRBV11-2 with TRBJ2-3; TRBD2 might be the D (6 bases). This CDR3 has 15 residues. V lost 1 base, J lost 2 bases, and 10 bases lay in between. The germline V gene has CDR1 SGHAT and CDR2 FQNNGV. The CDR3 region is CASSLGGAFTDTQYF. CDR3 in DNA: TGTGCCAGCAGCTTAGGCGGGGCCTTCACAGATACGCAGTATTTT.

This chain connects TRBV5-1 to TRBJ2-3; 13 bases align to TRBD2. The CDR3 runs 15 residues. After removal of 0 bases from V and 11 bases from J, the junction contained 6 bases not matched to a gene. Per germline, CDR1 SGHRS and CDR2 YFSETQ. In DNA, the CDR3 is TGCGCCAGCAGCTTGGTTGTCGGACTAGCGGGAGAGCAGTATTTT. Translation gives CASSLVVGLAGEQYF.